These 27 T cell receptor beta chains originate from one sample sequenced in a study of CD8 T cells in ankylosing spondylitis. From the 5' RACE reads, TCRdb called clonotypes with MiXCR, one entry per CDR3 protein. The data contain approximately 250,000 distinct CDR3 sequences, roughly a tenth of them seen just once; the ten biggest clones take up 2.6%. The sample comprised blood, either unsorted or a sorted T cell fraction (not recorded which). Receptor source: a male donor with ankylosing spondylitis or in good health (not recorded which).

This clonotype has ten or more counts. V and J are TRBV7-2 and TRBJ2-2, with a weak D call TRBD2 (5 bases). This CDR3 is 16 amino acids long. Trimming shortened V by 0 bases and J by 4 bases, and 12 bases separated the two germline ends. CDR1 is SGHTA, CDR2 FQGNSA, per germline. DNA for the CDR3: TGTGCCAGCAGCTTAGCACGGCTAGCTGGCACCGGGGAGCTGTTTTTT. It specifies CASSLARLAGTGELFF.

V is TRBV7-2 and J is TRBJ1-6; 10 bases are shared with TRBD1. The CDR3 length is 16 residues. Germline V gives CDR1 SGHTA, CDR2 FQGNSA. The junction had 11 bases not matched to a gene; V was cut back by 5 bases and J by 10 bases. CDR3: CASSKDRGRFDSPLHF. CDR3 nucleotide sequence: TGTGCCAGCAGCAAAGACAGGGGGCGTTTCGACTCACCCCTCCACTTT.

At least ten counts were recorded for this clonotype. V usage is TRBV27 and J usage is TRBJ1-6, with D possibly TRBD1 on 6 matching bases. CDR3 length equals 17 residues. Germline V gene data show CDR1 as MNHEY and CDR2 as SMNVEV (reference sequence). Trimming cost V 0 bases and J 0 bases, with 9 bases left between them. CDR3 sequence reads: CASSLSRGLSYNSPLHF. Here the CDR3 DNA reads TGTGCCAGCAGTTTATCTCGGGGGCTCTCCTATAATTCACCCCTCCACTTT.

This chain joins TRBV4-2 and TRBJ1-2; D is ambiguous. This CDR3 comprises 15 residues. V was shortened by 5 bases and J by 1 base, with 14 bases between the two germline ends. The germline V gene encodes CDR1 LGHNA and CDR2 YNFKEQ. The CDR3 loop reads CASSGVGDNNYGYTF. CDR3 DNA: TGTGCCAGCAGCGGTGTGGGAGATAATAACTATGGCTACACCTTC.

This clonotype was detected ten times or more. V usage is TRBV20-1 and J usage is TRBJ1-6; no firm D call. Germline V gene sequence: CDR1 DFQATT, CDR2 SNEGSKA (reference sequence). V dropped 3 bases and J dropped 6 bases, with 6 bases sitting between them. This CDR3 spans 12 amino acids. This CDR3 is CSARNPNSPLHF. The DNA for the CDR3 is TGCAGTGCTAGGAACCCTAATTCACCCCTCCACTTT.

Many counts were recorded for this clonotype. V is TRBV27 and J is TRBJ2-1, with D tentatively TRBD2 (6 bases). Per the germline V gene, CDR1 is MNHEY and CDR2 is SMNVEV (reference sequence). V dropped 5 bases and J dropped 4 bases, with 12 bases sitting between them. The CDR3 spans 14 residues. CDR3 DNA: TGTGCCAGCAGTCTCACGGCGGGGTACAATGAGCAGTTCTTC. Amino acid sequence: CASSLTAGYNEQFF.

The sample holds many counts of this clonotype. J is TRBJ2-3 and V is TRBV7-9, with 11 positions matching TRBD1. The CDR3 has 15 residues. In germline, CDR1 is SEHNR, CDR2 FQNEAQ (reference sequence). With 4 bases clipped from V and 3 bases from J, the junction kept 3 bases outside the gene matches. CDR3 region: CASSSGQGETDTQYF. CDR3 sequence (DNA): TGTGCCAGCAGCTCGGGACAGGGGGAAACAGATACGCAGTATTTT. The full variable domain, rest sourced from reference TRBV7-9 and TRBJ2-3, is DTGVSQNPRHKITKRGQNVTFRCDPISEHNRLYWYRQTLGQGPEFLTYFQNEAQLEKSRLLSDRFSAERPKGSFSTLEIQRTEQGDSAMYLCASSSGQGETDTQYFGPGTRLTVL.

The V gene is TRBV11-2, the J gene TRBJ2-2; no firm D call. Between the trimmed V and J ends, which lost 1 base and 0 bases, there was a span of 9 bases. Germline values: CDR1 SGHAT, CDR2 FQNNGV. This CDR3 has 16 residues. The chain's CDR3 is CASSLGVASNTGELFF. The DNA for the CDR3 is TGTGCCAGCAGCTTAGGAGTGGCTTCGAACACCGGGGAGCTGTTTTTT.

This clonotype was counted many times. The rearrangement links TRBV20-1 to TRBJ1-2; D unclear. V lost 4 bases and J 8 bases, leaving 17 bases between the germline ends. The CDR3 is 13 residues long. Germline lookup yields CDR1 DFQATT and CDR2 SNEGSKA (reference sequence). The CDR3 is CSANRADARGYTF. In nucleotides, the CDR3 is TGCAGTGCTAACCGAGCGGACGCGAGGGGCTACACCTTC.

This clonotype came up many times. The V call is TRBV20-1, the J call TRBJ1-3; D unresolved. Germline values: CDR1 DFQATT, CDR2 SNEGSKA (reference sequence). The CDR3 spans 12 residues. Trimming stripped 6 bases from V and 1 base from J, with 7 bases between. CDR3 DNA sequence: TGCAGTGCCGCCTCTTCTGGAAACACCATATATTTT. Protein sequence: CSAASSGNTIYF.

The DNA for the CDR3 is TGCGCCAGCAGCTTGGACGGGGCATCCGGGGAGCTGTTTTTT. Translation gives CASSLDGASGELFF. The chain couples TRBV5-1 to TRBJ2-2; possibly TRBD1 or TRBD2 for D (5 bases each). Trimming removed 0 bases from V and 6 bases from J, with 9 bases in between. This CDR3 region has 14 residues. CDR1 and CDR2 from the germline V gene are SGHRS and YFSETQ.

There are a few counts of this clonotype. The chain carries TRBV2 and TRBJ2-1; TRBD2 is a possible D gene (5 bases). Germline V gene data show CDR1 as SNHLY and CDR2 as FYNNEI. Trimming took off 6 bases at V and 8 bases at J, with 14 bases between the two ends. This CDR3 region has 13 residues. The CDR3 coding sequence is TGTGCCAGCAGCGGTCCTAGCATCGATGAGCAGTTCTTC. It is translated as CASSGPSIDEQFF.

V gene TRBV11-3 combines with J gene TRBJ1-4; D perhaps matches TRBD1 (5 bases). V dropped 0 bases and J dropped 7 bases, with 9 bases sitting between them. This CDR3 has 14 amino acids. The V gene's germline CDR1 is SGHNT and CDR2 YENEEA. CDR3: CASSLDTGAEKLFF. The CDR3 coding sequence is TGTGCCAGCAGCTTAGATACCGGGGCTGAAAAACTGTTTTTT.

This clonotype has at least ten counts. V gene TRBV4-2 combines with J gene TRBJ2-2; no clear D. Per germline, CDR1 LGHNA and CDR2 YNFKEQ. This CDR3 is built from 15 residues. Trimming removed 0 bases from V and 3 bases from J, with 8 bases in between. The CDR3 is CASSQDVGDTGELFF. CDR3 sequence (DNA): TGTGCCAGCAGCCAAGACGTCGGAGACACCGGGGAGCTGTTTTTT.

This clonotype was picked up a small number of times. The rearrangement links TRBV30 to TRBJ2-3; D unresolved. There are 16 residues in the CDR3. Germline V gene lookup returns CDR1 GTSNPN and CDR2 SVGIG (reference sequence). Trimming cost V 2 bases and J 0 bases, with 15 bases left between them. For the CDR3, the DNA is TGTGCCTGGAGTCCAGGTAGCCGAACTAGCACAGATACGCAGTATTTT. It translates to CAWSPGSRTSTDTQYF.

This clonotype occurred many times. The chain carries TRBV29-1 and TRBJ1-1; D ambiguous. The CDR3 loop spans 10 amino acids. V lost 6 bases, J lost 3 bases, and 5 bases lay in between. Germline-derived CDR1 and CDR2 are SQVTM and ANQGSEA. In DNA form, the CDR3 reads TGCAGCGTCCTCTACACTGAAGCTTTCTTT. The encoded protein is CSVLYTEAFF.

This clonotype was picked up many times. This chain links TRBV5-1 with TRBJ2-7; tentatively, D is TRBD2 (5 bases). V gave up 9 bases and J gave up 3 bases, with 13 bases separating them. The CDR3 extends over 12 amino acids. Germline CDR1 reads SGHRS; CDR2 reads YFSETQ. As DNA, the CDR3 is TGCGCCATCCGCCCTCGGGACTACGAGCAGTACTTC. This sequence encodes CAIRPRDYEQYF. Using reference TRBV5-1 and TRBJ2-7 for the parts outside the CDR3, the full variable domain is KAGVTQTPRYLIKTRGQQVTLSCSPISGHRSVSWYQQTPGQGLQFLFEYFSETQRNKGNFPGRFSGRQFSNSRSEMNVSTLELGDSALYLCAIRPRDYEQYFGPGTRLTVT.

V and J are TRBV29-1 and TRBJ1-5, with D possibly TRBD1 on 5 matching bases. V dropped 7 bases and J dropped 5 bases, with 12 bases sitting between them. The germline V gene encodes CDR1 SQVTM and CDR2 ANQGSEA. The CDR3 contains 12 residues. The CDR3 here is CSAGGIDQPQHF. The CDR3 DNA follows: TGCAGCGCGGGGGGGATAGATCAGCCCCAGCATTTT.

This clonotype was observed at least ten times. The CDR3 DNA follows: TGCGCCAGCACCAGACTAGCGGGGGGGTCCAATGAGCAGTTCTTC. Encoded protein: CASTRLAGGSNEQFF. V gene TRBV4-1 combines with J gene TRBJ2-1; 14 bases fit TRBD2. The CDR3 extends over 15 amino acids. The junction had 5 bases not matched to a gene; V was cut back by 7 bases and J by 6 bases. Germline V CDR1 and CDR2: MGHRA, YSYEKL.

This clonotype turned up a few times. The chain joins TRBV29-1 to TRBJ1-1; D is unclear. V was trimmed by 4 bases and J by 2 bases, leaving 5 bases between them. The CDR3 is made up of 11 amino acids. Germline CDR1 is SQVTM and CDR2 is ANQGSEA. The CDR3: CSVGSNTEAFF. CDR3 nucleotide sequence: TGCAGCGTTGGGAGCAACACTGAAGCTTTCTTT. Drawing the rest from reference TRBV29-1 and TRBJ1-1, the complete variable domain is SAVISQKPSRDICQRGTSLTIQCQVDSQVTMMFWYRQQPGQSLTLIATANQGSEATYESGFVIDKFPISRPNLTFSTLTVSNMSPEDSSIYLCSVGSNTEAFFGQGTRLTVV.

Points on this clonotype: A much larger clonotype is one base distant, so this may be a read error. This CDR3 is CAGSSRTSGTSYEQYF. The DNA for the CDR3 is TGTGCCGGCAGCTCAAGGACTAGCGGGACCTCCTACGAGCAGTACTTC. The chain employs TRBV7-2 and TRBJ2-7; 12 bases align to TRBD2. The V gene's germline CDR1 is SGHTA and CDR2 FQGNSA. CDR3 size: 16 residues.

This clonotype was observed a handful of times. The chain employs TRBV11-2 and TRBJ1-4; D is ambiguous. Deletions cut 1 base from V and 5 bases from J, with 11 bases between. The CDR3 is 15 residues long. Germline CDR1 and CDR2: SGHAT and FQNNGV. The CDR3 loop is CASSLAVGWNEKLFF. The DNA for the CDR3 is TGTGCCAGCAGCTTAGCTGTGGGTTGGAATGAAAAACTGTTTTTT.

The chain combines TRBV6-5 with TRBJ2-1, with D perhaps assigned TRBD1 or TRBD2 (5 bases each). V dropped 1 base and J dropped 14 bases, with 12 bases sitting between them. The CDR3 is 12 residues long. Germline V gene lookup returns CDR1 MNHEY and CDR2 SVGAGI. CDR3 DNA: TGTGCCAGCAGTTACTTAGGTGGGACGAAGTTCTTC. Amino acid sequence: CASSYLGGTKFF.

This clonotype was found a few times. This chain joins TRBV7-2 and TRBJ1-2; D possibly corresponds to TRBD1 (5 bases). Trimming cost V 5 bases and J 5 bases, with 15 bases left between them. Per germline, CDR1 SGHTA and CDR2 FQGNSA. The CDR3 totals 14 residues. CDR3: CASSTGGDYYGYTF. Written as DNA, the CDR3 is TGTGCCAGCAGCACCGGGGGGGATTATTATGGCTACACCTTC. The whole variable domain, filled in from reference TRBV7-2 and TRBJ1-2, reads GAGVSQSPSNKVTEKGKDVELRCDPISGHTALYWYRQSLGQGLEFLIYFQGNSAPDKSGLPSDRFSAERTGGSVSTLTIQRTQQEDSAVYLCASSTGGDYYGYTFGSGTRLTVV.

This clonotype turned up a few times. The chain employs TRBV29-1 and TRBJ1-1, with 10 bases fitting TRBD1. Germline loops: CDR1 SQVTM, CDR2 ANQGSEA. Trimming took 0 bases from V and 6 from J; bases not matched to a gene: 13. The length of the CDR3 is 17 residues. The CDR3, as DNA: TGCAGCGTTGAAGATCGCTCGCCGGGACAGGGGCTGCCTGAAGCTTTCTTT. This codes for CSVEDRSPGQGLPEAFF.

In this sample, this clonotype turned up a few times. The rearrangement links TRBV9 to TRBJ2-1, with D perhaps TRBD2 (6 bases). Germline assignment: CDR1 SGDLS and CDR2 YYNGEE. The CDR3 extends over 15 amino acids. The V gene lost 2 bases and the J gene lost 12 bases, with 21 bases spanning the gap. CDR3 sequence (DNA): TGTGCCAGCAGCGTGTGGGGATTTAGCGGTGACGTGCAGTTCTTC. Translating it yields CASSVWGFSGDVQFF.

This clonotype was observed at least ten times. The gene calls are TRBV10-3 and TRBJ1-1; tentative D call: TRBD1 (5 bases). V dropped 4 bases and J dropped 1 base, with 7 bases sitting between them. The germline V gene has CDR1 ENHRY and CDR2 SYGVKD. The CDR3 covers 13 residues. CDR3 in amino acids: CAISGQTNTEAFF. CDR3 nucleotide sequence: TGTGCCATCAGTGGACAGACGAACACTGAAGCTTTCTTT.